Presented here are 2 T cell receptor beta chains from one specimen sequenced in a study of early T cells in non-severe SARS-CoV-2 infection. One entry per CDR3 protein results from TCRdb running MiXCR on the 5' RACE reads. The table has roughly 29,000 distinct CDR3 sequences, roughly 4.5% seen once. The sample consisted of whole blood. Every receptor here comes from an adult who was a healthcare worker with PCR-confirmed SARS-CoV-2 infection or an uninfected control (not recorded which).

The CDR3 bases are TGCGCCAGCAGCTTAGGGACGGAGCAGCCCCAGCATTTT. Its protein product is CASSLGTEQPQHF. The rearrangement joins TRBV5-1 to TRBJ1-5; perhaps TRBD1 as D (5 bases). Germline V gene lookup returns CDR1 SGHRS and CDR2 YFSETQ. Between the trimmed V and J ends, which lost 2 bases and 7 bases, there was a span of 10 bases. The CDR3 is 13 amino acids.

CDR3 in amino acids: CASSPPWGQGVEQFF. In DNA form, the CDR3 reads TGTGCCAGCAGCCCGCCTTGGGGACAGGGGGTCGAGCAGTTCTTC. V is TRBV5-4 and J is TRBJ2-1; TRBD1 matches 11 bases. Germline V lookup: CDR1 SGHNT, CDR2 YYREEE (reference sequence). This CDR3 region has 15 residues. The ends lost 4 bases at V and 10 bases at J; junction bases unmatched: 10.